A selection of T cell receptor beta chains follows, all from one sample in a study of cytomegalovirus exposure and HLA in healthy donors. Generated by immunoSEQ multiplex PCR, the TCRdb table keeps only in-frame clones and is missing some. The profile shows some 200,000 clones, approximately 65% of them singletons. The sequenced sample consisted of PBMCs. The source of these receptors is a man aged 35-49 years in good health and CMV-seronegative. The CDR3 runs from the conserved cysteine through the conserved F or W. The D gene is left open where the match is weak. Size values are once, few and many counts, or a class for expanded clones, and some rows have none.

j_call	d_call	v_call	clone_size	cdr3_aa	cdr3_nt
TRBJ2-2	TRBD2	TRBV29-1	-	CSVLALAGGNPNTGELFF	TGCAGCGTTCTCGCACTAGCGGGGGGGAACCCGAACACCGGGGAGCTGTTTTTT
TRBJ2-7	-	TRBV28	-	CATTRAGAGVYEQYF	TGTGCCACCACACGAGCAGGAGCAGGGGTTTACGAGCAGTACTTC
TRBJ2-7	-	TRBV6-1	-	CAAGSEQHF	TGTGCCGCCGGGTCCGAGCAGCACTTC
TRBJ2-3	-	TRBV21-1	-	CASSKTSGFTDTQYF	TGTGCCAGCAGCAAGACTAGCGGCTTCACAGATACGCAGTATTTT
TRBJ1-5	-	TRBV7-2	-	CASSAGYNNQPQHF	TGTGCCAGCAGCGCCGGGTATAACAATCAGCCCCAGCATTTT
TRBJ2-2	TRBD1	TRBV15	few	CATSSDRGLRELFF	TGTGCCACCAGCAGTGACAGGGGCCTGAGGGAGCTGTTTTTT
TRBJ2-3	-	TRBV5-1	-	CASSTSPQSTDTQYF	TGCGCCAGCAGCACGTCGCCACAAAGCACAGATACGCAGTATTTT
TRBJ2-7	TRBD2	TRBV7-9	-	CASVLAPSSYEQYF	TGTGCCAGCGTACTAGCGCCGAGCTCCTACGAGCAGTACTTC
TRBJ2-1	TRBD2	TRBV6-5	-	CASRAAGGGIGEQFF	TGTGCCAGCAGGGCAGCGGGAGGGGGGATAGGTGAGCAGTTCTTC
TRBJ2-1	TRBD2	TRBV30	once	CAWRELAGGNEQFF	TGTGCCTGGAGGGAACTAGCGGGGGGTAATGAGCAGTTCTTC
TRBJ1-4	TRBD1	TRBV19	few	CASSLGQGDVEKLFF	TGTGCCAGTAGTCTAGGACAGGGGGACGTGGAAAAACTGTTTTTT
TRBJ2-7	TRBD2	TRBV7-2	few	CASSFTSGSSYEQYF	TGTGCCAGCAGCTTCACTAGCGGAAGCTCCTACGAGCAGTACTTC
TRBJ2-5	-	TRBV7-2	-	CATSGGETQYF	TGTGCCACCTCAGGGGGGGAGACCCAGTACTTC
TRBJ2-2	TRBD2	TRBV10-3	few	CAIRGTSGRGTGELFF	TGTGCCATCAGGGGGACTAGCGGGAGGGGCACCGGGGAGCTGTTTTTT
TRBJ1-1	-	TRBV6-1	-	CASSEDDSMNTEAFF	TGTGCCAGCAGTGAAGACGACTCCATGAACACTGAAGCTTTCTTT
TRBJ2-1	-	TRBV14	-	CASSPDFSYNEQFF	TGTGCCAGCAGCCCCGACTTCTCCTACAATGAGCAGTTCTTC
TRBJ2-3	TRBD2	TRBV7-8	-	CASSLGSKTSGSDTQYF	TGTGCCAGCAGCTTAGGGAGTAAGACTAGCGGCTCAGATACGCAGTATTTT
TRBJ2-3	TRBD2	TRBV6-1	-	CASSTTSHTDTQYF	TGTGCCAGCAGTACGACTAGCCACACAGATACGCAGTATTTT
TRBJ2-7	-	TRBV11-1	-	CASSPDYSYEQYF	TGTGCCAGCAGCCCCGACTATTCCTACGAGCAGTACTTC
TRBJ1-3	-	TRBV5-1	-	CASSLGQPGSGNTIYF	TGCGCCAGCAGCTTGGGACAGCCCGGCTCTGGAAACACCATATATTTT
TRBJ2-3	TRBD2	TRBV28	-	CASSPRRGSYTDTQYF	TGTGCCAGCAGTCCACGGCGGGGGTCCTACACAGATACGCAGTATTTT
TRBJ2-3	-	TRBV2	-	CASSEGLATDTQYF	TGTGCCAGCAGTGAAGGGCTAGCGACAGATACGCAGTATTTT
TRBJ2-5	-	TRBV9	-	CASSVALGFEETQYF	TGTGCCAGCAGCGTAGCTTTGGGCTTTGAAGAGACCCAGTACTTC
TRBJ2-5	TRBD2	TRBV29-1	-	CSPGRTSGREGETQYF	TGCAGCCCTGGACGGACTAGCGGGAGAGAGGGAGAGACCCAGTACTTC
TRBJ2-7	-	TRBV2	once	CASSEAGAPTGYF	TGTGCCAGCAGTGAAGCGGGGGCCCCCACGGGGTACTTC
TRBJ2-1	TRBD1	TRBV6-1	-	CASSRTGMEQFF	TGTGCCAGCAGTAGGACAGGGATGGAGCAGTTCTTC
TRBJ1-5	-	TRBV2	-	CASSDEGNQPQHF	TGTGCCAGCAGTGACGAGGGCAATCAGCCCCAGCATTTT
TRBJ2-3	-	TRBV7-8	-	CASSFPLGGDTQYF	TGTGCCAGCAGCTTCCCCCTAGGGGGAGATACGCAGTATTTT
TRBJ1-1	-	TRBV21-1	-	CASRNAGGTETEAFF	TGTGCCAGCAGAAACGCAGGGGGCACGGAAACTGAAGCTTTCTTT
TRBJ2-7	TRBD2	TRBV5-4	-	CASSDSGRADEQYF	TGTGCCAGCAGCGATAGCGGGAGGGCGGACGAGCAGTACTTC
TRBJ1-1	TRBD1	TRBV5-1	-	CASSLLGQGTLDTEAFF	TGCGCCAGCAGCTTATTGGGACAGGGGACGTTGGACACTGAAGCTTTCTTT
TRBJ1-1	TRBD1	TRBV2	-	CASGQETGGLTEAFF	TGTGCCAGCGGGCAGGAAACAGGGGGCCTCACTGAAGCTTTCTTT
TRBJ1-6	-	TRBV6-4	few	CASSVEEGGSPLHF	TGTGCCAGCAGTGTTGAGGAAGGAGGTTCACCCCTCCACTTT
TRBJ1-1	-	TRBV5-1	-	CASSLYGAFF	TGCGCCAGCAGCTTGTACGGGGCTTTCTTT
TRBJ2-7	-	TRBV12-1	-	CASSPDRARAAEQYF	TGTGCCAGCAGCCCCGACAGGGCCAGGGCTGCCGAGCAGTACTTC
TRBJ2-7	TRBD2	TRBV27	-	CASRTSGSYEQYF	TGTGCCAGCCGTACTAGCGGGAGTTACGAGCAGTACTTC
TRBJ1-1	TRBD1	TRBV5-1	-	CASSVNRGMNTEAFF	TGCGCCAGCAGCGTAAACAGGGGGATGAACACTGAAGCTTTCTTT
TRBJ2-2	-	TRBV27	few	CASSPPGKGPLAGELFF	TGTGCCAGCAGTCCCCCCGGAAAGGGGCCTTTAGCCGGGGAGCTGTTTTTT
TRBJ1-2	TRBD1	TRBV19	-	CASSTPGQGGVGYTF	TGTGCCAGTAGTACACCGGGACAGGGGGGTGTTGGCTACACCTTC
TRBJ1-5	-	TRBV7-2	-	CASSLWSSNQPQHF	TGTGCCAGCAGCTTGTGGAGCAGTAATCAGCCCCAGCATTTT
TRBJ1-2	TRBD1	TRBV5-4	-	CASSQTGQPYGYTF	TGTGCCAGCAGCCAAACGGGACAGCCCTATGGCTACACCTTC
TRBJ2-1	-	TRBV18	once	CASSPPKKGTSFNEQFF	TGTGCCAGCTCACCACCGAAGAAGGGCACTAGTTTCAATGAGCAGTTCTTC
TRBJ2-7	-	TRBV9	-	CASSVSVAPYEQYF	TGTGCCAGCAGCGTATCGGTCGCACCCTACGAGCAGTACTTC
TRBJ1-5	-	TRBV19	-	CASTPGRGASQPQHF	TGTGCCAGTACCCCCGGCCGGGGGGCTTCTCAGCCCCAGCATTTT
TRBJ1-5	-	TRBV10-3	-	CAISVTNNSNQPQHF	TGTGCCATCAGTGTAACCAACAATAGCAATCAGCCCCAGCATTTT
TRBJ1-1	TRBD1	TRBV27	few	CASSLLEGASTEAFF	TGTGCCAGCAGTTTATTGGAGGGGGCGAGCACTGAAGCTTTCTTT